This T cell receptor beta chain was identified in a study of blood T cells in healthy people across ages. V was clipped by 5 bases and J by 8 bases, with 22 bases between them. The CDR3 totals 16 residues. Germline V gives CDR1 SGHTA, CDR2 FQGNSA. With a J-beta primer mix and a sample-barcoded 5' primer, a second PCR ran about 7 to 12 cycles. One entry per CDR3 protein results from TCRdb running MiXCR on the 5' RACE reads. Among 450,000 to 600,000 distinct CDR3 sequences listed, about 27% were seen once. This sample was shared with a second study, whose subject was T cells of mothers and their children. That paper states: Donation came from three healthy Caucasian mothers together with their six children.

Sequenced input: blood. The chain has TRBV7-2 and TRBJ2-1; D uncertain. This sequence was found in a boy between 2 and 10 years old in good health. The CDR3 loop reads CASSPRPPSFADEQFF. The CDR3 DNA follows: TGTGCCAGCAGCCCCCGCCCACCCTCGTTTGCTGATGAGCAGTTCTTC.